This TCR beta chain was sequenced in a study of blood T cell repertoires in COVID-19. On the study more broadly: Sample material is recorded as cDNA or gDNA derived from T cells, B-cell-depleted T cells, or PBMCs.

CDR3 size: 16 residues. V was cut by 5 bases and J by 0 bases, with 14 bases left in between. CDR1 and CDR2 (germline): MNHNY, SVGAGI (reference sequence). Only in-frame clones appear in the TCRdb table, and some are missing; sequencing was by immunoSEQ multiplex PCR. The data contain 450,000 or so clones, over 85% of them singletons. Material for sequencing was peripheral blood. The chain employs TRBV6-6 and TRBJ1-5; D may be TRBD1 (5 bases). The clonotype was recovered from a man aged 18 to 29 with COVID-19, enrolled during active disease. This chain's CDR3 is CASSLTDSDSNQPQHF. The CDR3 coding sequence is TGTGCCAGCAGTCTGACTGACAGCGATAGCAATCAGCCCCAGCATTTT.